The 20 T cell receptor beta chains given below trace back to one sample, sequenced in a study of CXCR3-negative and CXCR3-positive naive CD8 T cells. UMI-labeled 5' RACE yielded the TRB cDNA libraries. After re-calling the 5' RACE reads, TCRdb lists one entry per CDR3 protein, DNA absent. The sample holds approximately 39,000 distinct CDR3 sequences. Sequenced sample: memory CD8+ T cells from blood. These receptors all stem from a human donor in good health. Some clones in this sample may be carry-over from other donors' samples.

The CDR3 reads CASSLGLLEQYF. The chain uses TRBV7-9 and TRBJ2-7. Germline V lookup: CDR1 SEHNR, CDR2 FQNEAQ (reference sequence). This CDR3 region has 12 residues.

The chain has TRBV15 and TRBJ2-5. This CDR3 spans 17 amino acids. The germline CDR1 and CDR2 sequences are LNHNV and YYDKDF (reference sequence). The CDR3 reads CATSRDLSTSVLETQYF.

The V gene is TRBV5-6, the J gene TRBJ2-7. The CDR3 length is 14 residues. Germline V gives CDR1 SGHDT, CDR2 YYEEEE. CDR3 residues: CASSLAGSSYEQYF.

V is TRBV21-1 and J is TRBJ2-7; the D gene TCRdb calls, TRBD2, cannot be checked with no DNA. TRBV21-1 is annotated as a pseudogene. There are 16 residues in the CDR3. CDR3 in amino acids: CASSKYSAGRKYEQYF.

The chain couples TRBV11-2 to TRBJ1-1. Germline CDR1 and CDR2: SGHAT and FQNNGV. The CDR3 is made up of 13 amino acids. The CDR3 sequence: CASSPGGREEAFF. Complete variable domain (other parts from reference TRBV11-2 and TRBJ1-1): EAGVAQSPRYKIIEKRQSVAFWCNPISGHATLYWYQQILGQGPKLLIQFQNNGVVDDSQLPKDRFSAERLKGVDSTLKIQPAKLEDSAVYLCASSPGGREEAFFGQGTRLTVV.

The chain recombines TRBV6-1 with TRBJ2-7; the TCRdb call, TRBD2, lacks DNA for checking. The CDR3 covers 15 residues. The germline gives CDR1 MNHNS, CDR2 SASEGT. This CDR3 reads CASSEKDSGSYEQYF.

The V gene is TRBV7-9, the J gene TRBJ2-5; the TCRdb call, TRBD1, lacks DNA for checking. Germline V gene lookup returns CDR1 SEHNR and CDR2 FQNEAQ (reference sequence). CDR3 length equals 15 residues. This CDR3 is CASSLAPTGWETQYF.

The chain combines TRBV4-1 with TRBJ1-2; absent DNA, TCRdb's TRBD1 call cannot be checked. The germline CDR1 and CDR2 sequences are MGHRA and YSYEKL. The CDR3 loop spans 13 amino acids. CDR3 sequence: CASSQGQAGGYTF.

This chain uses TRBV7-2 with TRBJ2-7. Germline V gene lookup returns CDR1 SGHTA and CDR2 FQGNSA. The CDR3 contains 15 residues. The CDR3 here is CASSFASGRYHEQYF.

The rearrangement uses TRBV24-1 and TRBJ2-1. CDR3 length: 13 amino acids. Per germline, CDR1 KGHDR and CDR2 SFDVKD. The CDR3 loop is CATSGPWAYEQFF.

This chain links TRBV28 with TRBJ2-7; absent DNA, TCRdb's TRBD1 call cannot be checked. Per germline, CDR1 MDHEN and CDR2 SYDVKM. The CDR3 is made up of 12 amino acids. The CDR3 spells CASSLGGPEQYF. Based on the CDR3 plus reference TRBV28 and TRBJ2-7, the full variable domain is DVKVTQSSRYLVKRTGEKVFLECVQDMDHENMFWYRQDPGLGLRLIYFSYDVKMKEKGDIPEGYSVSREKKERFSLILESASTNQTSMYLCASSLGGPEQYFGPGTRLTVT.

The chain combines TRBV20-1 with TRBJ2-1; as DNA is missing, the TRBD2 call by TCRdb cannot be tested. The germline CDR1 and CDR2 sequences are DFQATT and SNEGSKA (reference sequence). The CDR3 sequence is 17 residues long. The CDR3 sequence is CSARDPTSGGVEVEQFF.

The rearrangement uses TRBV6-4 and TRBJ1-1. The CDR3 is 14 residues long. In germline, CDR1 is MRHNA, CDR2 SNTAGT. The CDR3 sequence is CAGLTTRENTEAFF.

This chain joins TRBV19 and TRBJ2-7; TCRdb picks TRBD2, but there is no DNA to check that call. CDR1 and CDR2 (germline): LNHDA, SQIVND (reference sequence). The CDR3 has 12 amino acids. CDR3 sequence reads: CASREEGYEQYF.

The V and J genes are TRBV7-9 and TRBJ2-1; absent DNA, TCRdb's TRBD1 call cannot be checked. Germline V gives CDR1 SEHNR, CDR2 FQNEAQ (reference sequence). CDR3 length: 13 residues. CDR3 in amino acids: CASSSLGRGEQFF.

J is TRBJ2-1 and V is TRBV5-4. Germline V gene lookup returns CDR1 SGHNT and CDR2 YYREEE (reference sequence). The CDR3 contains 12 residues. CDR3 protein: CASSLGITEQFF.

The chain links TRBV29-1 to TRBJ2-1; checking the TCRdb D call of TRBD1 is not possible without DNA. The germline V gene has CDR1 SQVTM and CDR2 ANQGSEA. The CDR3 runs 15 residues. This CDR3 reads CSVALVGQTYNEQFF.

This CDR3 is CSARGGFDTGELFF. This sequence joins TRBV20-1 and TRBJ2-2; TCRdb proposes TRBD2, but this gene call is untestable without DNA. The CDR3 is 14 amino acids. Germline loops: CDR1 DFQATT, CDR2 SNEGSKA (reference sequence).

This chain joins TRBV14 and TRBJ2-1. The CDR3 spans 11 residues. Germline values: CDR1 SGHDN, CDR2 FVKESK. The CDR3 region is CASSQSHEQFF. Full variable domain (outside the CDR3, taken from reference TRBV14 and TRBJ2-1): EAGVTQFPSHSVIEKGQTVTLRCDPISGHDNLYWYRRVMGKEIKFLLHFVKESKQDESGMPNNRFLAERTGGTYSTLKVQPAELEDSGVYFCASSQSHEQFFGPGTRLTVL.

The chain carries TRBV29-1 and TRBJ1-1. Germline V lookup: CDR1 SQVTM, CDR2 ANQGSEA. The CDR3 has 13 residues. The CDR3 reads CSVEDILTTEAFF.